This is a list of T cell receptor beta chains from one sample in a study of blood T cell repertoires in COVID-19. Sequencing was performed with immunoSEQ multiplex PCR; in TCRdb, only in-frame clones are kept and a portion is missing. The repertoire includes 270,000 or so clones, 84% of them detected once, and less than 10% sits in the top ten. Sequencing input: peripheral blood. These receptors all stem from a human donor in a cohort sampled during active COVID-19. The CDR3 runs from the conserved cysteine through the conserved F or W. The D gene is left open where the match is weak. The size entry is marked missing in some rows and otherwise reads once, few, many or a size class.

CASSQEGTGINSGGYTF TGCGCCAGCAGCCAAGAGGGGACAGGGATCAATTCGGGGGGCTACACCTTC - TRBJ1-2 TRBV4-3 TRBD1
CASSSLRDSPEGDTQYF TGCGCCAGCAGCTCGTTACGGGACTCACCGGAGGGAGATACGCAGTATTTT - TRBJ2-3 TRBV5-1 -
CASSIDRQGQAFF TGTGCCAGTAGTATAGATCGACAGGGTCAAGCTTTCTTT - TRBJ1-1 TRBV19 TRBD1
CASSLDGTSRETQYF TGCGCCAGCAGCTTGGATGGGACTAGCCGTGAGACCCAGTACTTC - TRBJ2-5 TRBV5-1 TRBD2
CASSMTGNQPQHF TGTGCCAGTAGTATGACAGGGAATCAGCCCCAGCATTTT few TRBJ1-5 TRBV19 TRBD1
CSVSLLAGGLSSTDTQYF TGCAGCGTATCTTTACTAGCGGGGGGCCTCTCTAGCACAGATACGCAGTATTTT - TRBJ2-3 TRBV29-1 TRBD2
CASSSTGVEETQYF TGCGCCAGCAGCTCGACAGGGGTTGAGGAGACCCAGTACTTC - TRBJ2-5 TRBV10-2 TRBD1
CASKLWTSGSPLREQFF TGTGCCAGCAAACTGTGGACTAGCGGGAGCCCGTTGAGGGAGCAGTTCTTC - TRBJ2-1 TRBV2 TRBD2
CASKMGSVETQYF TGCGCCAGCAAGATGGGCTCCGTAGAGACCCAGTACTTC - TRBJ2-5 TRBV10-2 -
CASSFGLAGTYEQYF TGTGCCAGCAGCTTCGGACTAGCGGGCACCTACGAGCAGTACTTC once TRBJ2-7 TRBV9 TRBD2
CASSRDRRGYTF TGTGCCAGCAGCCGAGACAGGCGTGGCTACACCTTC - TRBJ1-2 TRBV12-3/TRBV12-4 -
CATSRGQTYNEQFF TGTGCCACCAGTAGGGGACAAACCTACAATGAGCAGTTCTTC - TRBJ2-1 TRBV24-1 -
CASSLWHTEAFF TGTGCCAGCAGTTTGTGGCACACTGAAGCTTTCTTT - TRBJ1-1 TRBV28 -
CASSLRGTDNSPLHF TGTGCCAGCAGCCTGAGGGGGACGGATAATTCACCCCTCCACTTT - TRBJ1-6 TRBV3-1/TRBV3-2 -
CASAQDSYEQYF TGTGCCAGCGCACAGGATTCCTACGAGCAGTACTTC few TRBJ2-7 TRBV2 -
CASTKAGYGYTF TGTGCCAGTACCAAAGCGGGGTATGGCTACACCTTC - TRBJ1-2 TRBV19 -
CASNGDKLYGYTF TGTGCCAGCAATGGGGACAAACTTTATGGCTACACCTTC - TRBJ1-2 TRBV2 -
CASSLEGLAGYNEQFF TGTGCCAGCAGCTTAGAGGGACTAGCGGGATACAATGAGCAGTTCTTC few TRBJ2-1 TRBV7-2 TRBD2
CASSLGSDTEAFF TGTGCCAGCAGCCTAGGGAGCGACACTGAAGCTTTCTTT once TRBJ1-1 TRBV27 -
CASSPRETGMSYGYTF TGTGCCAGCAGTCCCAGAGAGACAGGGATGAGCTATGGCTACACCTTC - TRBJ1-2 TRBV27 TRBD1
CASVLSGQSYEQYF TGTGCCAGCGTACTTTCGGGTCAATCCTACGAGCAGTACTTC - TRBJ2-7 TRBV2 -
CASSYSGDYEQYF TGTGCCAGCAGTTATTCAGGGGACTACGAGCAGTACTTC - TRBJ2-7 TRBV6-5 -
CASTRMGQESSPLHF TGTGCCAGCACAAGAATGGGTCAGGAATCTTCACCCCTCCACTTT - TRBJ1-6 TRBV6-5 -